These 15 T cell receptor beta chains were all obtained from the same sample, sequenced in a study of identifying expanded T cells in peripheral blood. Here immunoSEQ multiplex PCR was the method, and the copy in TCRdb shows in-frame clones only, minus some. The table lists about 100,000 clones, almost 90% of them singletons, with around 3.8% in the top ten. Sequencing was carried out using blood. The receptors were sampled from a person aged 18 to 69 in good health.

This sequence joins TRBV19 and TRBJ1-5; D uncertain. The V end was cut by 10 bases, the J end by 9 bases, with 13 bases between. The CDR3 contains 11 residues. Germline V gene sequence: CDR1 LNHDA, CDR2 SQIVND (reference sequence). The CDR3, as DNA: TGTGCCACCGGGCCACTACTGCCCCAGCATTTT. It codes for CATGPLLPQHF.

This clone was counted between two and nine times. The CDR3 loop reads CASSDSTGVSPLHF. In DNA, the CDR3 is TGTGCCAGCAGTGACTCCACAGGGGTATCACCCCTCCACTTT. The chain joins TRBV6-4 to TRBJ1-6, with TRBD1 identical over 7 bases. CDR3 length: 14 amino acids. Trimming cost V 0 bases and J 10 bases; bases outside gene matches: 3. Germline V CDR1 and CDR2: MRHNA, SNTAGT.

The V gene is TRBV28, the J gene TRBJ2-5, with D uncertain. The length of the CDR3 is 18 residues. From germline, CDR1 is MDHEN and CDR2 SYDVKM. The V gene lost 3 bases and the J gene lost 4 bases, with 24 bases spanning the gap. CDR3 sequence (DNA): TGTGCCAGCAGTTTCCTAGACTCGGCAGACACTAAAGGAGAGACCCAGTACTTC. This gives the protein CASSFLDSADTKGETQYF. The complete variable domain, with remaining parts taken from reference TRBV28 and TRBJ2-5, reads DVKVTQSSRYLVKRTGEKVFLECVQDMDHENMFWYRQDPGLGLRLIYFSYDVKMKEKGDIPEGYSVSREKKERFSLILESASTNQTSMYLCASSFLDSADTKGETQYFGPGTRLLVL.

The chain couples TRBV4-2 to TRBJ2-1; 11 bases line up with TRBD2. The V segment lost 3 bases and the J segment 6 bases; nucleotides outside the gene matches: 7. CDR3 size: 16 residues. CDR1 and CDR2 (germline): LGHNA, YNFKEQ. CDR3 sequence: CASSQEGLAEPNEQFF. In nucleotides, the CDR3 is TGTGCCAGCAGCCAGGAGGGACTAGCGGAGCCCAATGAGCAGTTCTTC.

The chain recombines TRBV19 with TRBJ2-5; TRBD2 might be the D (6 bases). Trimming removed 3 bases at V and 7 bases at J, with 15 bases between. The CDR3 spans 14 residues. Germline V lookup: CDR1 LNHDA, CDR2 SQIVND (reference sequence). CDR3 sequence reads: CASSMGQGGGTQYF. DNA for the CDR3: TGTGCCAGTAGTATGGGGCAGGGAGGCGGGACCCAGTACTTC. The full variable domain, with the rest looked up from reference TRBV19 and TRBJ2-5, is DGGITQSPKYLFRKEGQNVTLSCEQNLNHDAMYWYRQDPGQGLRLIYYSQIVNDFQKGDIAEGYSVSREKKESFPLTVTSAQKNPTAFYLCASSMGQGGGTQYFGPGTRLLVL.

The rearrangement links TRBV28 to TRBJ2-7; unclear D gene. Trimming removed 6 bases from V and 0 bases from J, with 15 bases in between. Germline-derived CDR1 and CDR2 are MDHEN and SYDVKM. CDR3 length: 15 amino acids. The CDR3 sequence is CASSSFMTTSYEQYF. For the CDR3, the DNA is TGTGCCAGCAGCTCATTCATGACCACCTCCTACGAGCAGTACTTC.

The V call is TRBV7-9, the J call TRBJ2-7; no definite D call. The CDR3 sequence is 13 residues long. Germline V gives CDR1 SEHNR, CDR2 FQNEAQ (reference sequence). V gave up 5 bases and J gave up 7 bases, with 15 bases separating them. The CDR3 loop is CASSQGDLVEQYF. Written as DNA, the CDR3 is TGTGCCAGCAGCCAAGGCGACCTGGTGGAGCAGTACTTC.

CDR3: CAWSELAGAGETQYF. For the CDR3, the DNA is TGTGCCTGGAGTGAGCTAGCGGGGGCCGGAGAGACCCAGTACTTC. The chain carries TRBV30 and TRBJ2-5, with TRBD2 matching 10 bases. Germline CDR1 reads GTSNPN; CDR2 reads SVGIG (reference sequence). CDR3 size: 15 residues. V shed 1 base, J shed 4 bases, and the junction held 6 bases outside the gene matches.

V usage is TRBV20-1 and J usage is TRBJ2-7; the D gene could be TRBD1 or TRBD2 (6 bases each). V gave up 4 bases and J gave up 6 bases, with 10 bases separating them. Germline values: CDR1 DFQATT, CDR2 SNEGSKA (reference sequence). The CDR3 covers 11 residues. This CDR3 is CSAKGGPEQYF. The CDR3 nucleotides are TGCAGTGCTAAAGGGGGGCCCGAGCAGTACTTC.

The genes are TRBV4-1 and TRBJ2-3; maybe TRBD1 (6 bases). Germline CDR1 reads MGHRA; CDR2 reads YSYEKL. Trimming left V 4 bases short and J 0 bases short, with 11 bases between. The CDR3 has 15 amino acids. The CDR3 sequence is CASSRSRGSTDTQYF. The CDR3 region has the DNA TGCGCCAGCAGCCGTTCTAGGGGGAGCACAGATACGCAGTATTTT.

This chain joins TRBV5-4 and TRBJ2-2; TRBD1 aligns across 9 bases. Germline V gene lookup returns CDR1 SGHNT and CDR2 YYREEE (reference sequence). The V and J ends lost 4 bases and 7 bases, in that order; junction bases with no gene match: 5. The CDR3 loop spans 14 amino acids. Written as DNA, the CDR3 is TGTGCCAGCAGCATACAGGGGGCGGGCGGGGAGCTGTTTTTT. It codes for CASSIQGAGGELFF.

For the CDR3, the DNA is TGCGCCAGCACCCCGGGGGACCGTAACTACGAGCAGTACTTC. Translating it yields CASTPGDRNYEQYF. The chain carries TRBV5-1 and TRBJ2-7; TRBD2 is a possible D gene (6 bases). Trimming left V 6 bases short and J 3 bases short, with 16 bases between. Germline V gene sequence: CDR1 SGHRS, CDR2 YFSETQ. The CDR3 contains 14 residues.

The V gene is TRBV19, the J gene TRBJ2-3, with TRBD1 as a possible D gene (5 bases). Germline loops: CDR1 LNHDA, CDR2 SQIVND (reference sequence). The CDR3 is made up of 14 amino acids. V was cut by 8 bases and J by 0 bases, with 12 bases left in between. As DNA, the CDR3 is TGTGCCAGTTCGGACACCATTAGCACAGATACGCAGTATTTT. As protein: CASSDTISTDTQYF.

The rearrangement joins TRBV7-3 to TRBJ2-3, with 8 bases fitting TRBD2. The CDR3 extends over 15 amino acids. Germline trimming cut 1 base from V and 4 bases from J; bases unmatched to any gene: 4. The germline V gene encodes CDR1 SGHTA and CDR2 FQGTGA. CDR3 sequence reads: CASSLSGGPADTQYF. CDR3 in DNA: TGTGCCAGCAGCTTAAGCGGGGGGCCCGCAGATACGCAGTATTTT.

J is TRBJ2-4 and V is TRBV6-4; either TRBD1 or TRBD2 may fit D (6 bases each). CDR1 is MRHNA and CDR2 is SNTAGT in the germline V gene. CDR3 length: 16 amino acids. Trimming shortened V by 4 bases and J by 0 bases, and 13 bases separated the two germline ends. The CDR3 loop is CASSVDRRVAKNIQYF. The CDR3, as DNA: TGTGCCAGCAGTGTAGACAGGAGGGTAGCCAAAAACATTCAGTACTTC.